The rows below give T cell receptor beta chains drawn from one sample of a study of cytomegalovirus exposure and HLA in healthy donors. TCRdb keeps only in-frame clones here, not all; method: immunoSEQ multiplex PCR. The sample consists of 90,000 to 150,000 clones, 77% of them appearing once. Sequenced input: PBMCs. The receptors shown here come from a man aged 50 to 59 in good health and CMV-seropositive. Both conserved end residues are part of each CDR3. D genes are given only for firm matches. Size tells how often a clone was seen (once, few, many) or the class of an expanded clone, and some rows leave it out.

v_gene	j_gene	d_gene	abundance	CDR3nt	CDR3aa
TRBV19	TRBJ2-2	-	-	TGTGCCAGTCGATCCCGGGGGAACACCGGGGAGCTGTTTTTT	CASRSRGNTGELFF
TRBV5-1	TRBJ2-3	TRBD2	once	TGCGCCAGCAGCTCCGGGACTAGCCCAGATACGCAGTATTTT	CASSSGTSPDTQYF
TRBV28	TRBJ1-5	-	-	TGTGCCAGCAGGGAGGCAACGATTCAGCCCCAGCATTTT	CASREATIQPQHF
TRBV5-1	TRBJ1-1	-	-	TGCGCCAGCAGCACACAGGGAGGGCGGGCTGAAGCTTTCTTT	CASSTQGGRAEAFF
TRBV19	TRBJ1-2	TRBD1	-	TGTGCCAGTAGTTGGGACAGTTCCTATGGCTACACCTTC	CASSWDSSYGYTF
TRBV5-1	TRBJ2-7	TRBD2	-	TGCGCCAGCAGCTTGCGGCCTCTAGCGGGGGGCCACGAGCAGTACTTC	CASSLRPLAGGHEQYF
TRBV10-3	TRBJ2-6	TRBD1	-	TGTGCCATCAGTGCGGACAGGGGGGTGGCCAACGTCCTGACTTTC	CAISADRGVANVLTF
TRBV28	TRBJ1-2	-	-	TGTGCCAGCAGTTTATCCCCGCGGGGCTACACCTTC	CASSLSPRGYTF
TRBV30	TRBJ1-5	TRBD1	-	TGTGCCTGGAGTGGAGGGGGCGGGCAGCCCCAGCATTTT	CAWSGGGGQPQHF
TRBV9	TRBJ2-6	TRBD2	-	TGTGCCAGCAGCGAGACTAGCGGGCCCTCTGGGGCCAACGTCCTGACTTTC	CASSETSGPSGANVLTF
TRBV5-1	TRBJ2-2	TRBD1	-	TGCGCCAGCAGCCTAGGACAGGGCGACACCGGGGAGCTGTTTTTT	CASSLGQGDTGELFF
TRBV6-6	TRBJ2-3	-	-	TGTGCCAGCAGTTTCCACAAAAGCACAGATACGCAGTATTTT	CASSFHKSTDTQYF
TRBV19	TRBJ1-4	-	-	TGTGCCAATACAAACGGGGGGGCCGAAGCGAAACTGTTTTTT	CANTNGGAEAKLFF
TRBV6-6	TRBJ2-1	-	many	TGTGCCAGCAGACTCGAGAGGTGGGAGCAGTTCTTC	CASRLERWEQFF
TRBV5-6	TRBJ1-1	TRBD1	-	TGTGCCAGCAGTCCAAGGACAGGGACAAAACTCAACACTGAAGCTTTCTTT	CASSPRTGTKLNTEAFF
TRBV2	TRBJ1-4	-	-	TGTGCCAGCAGTGAAGCGACAGGCTCGGGTGAAAAACTGTTTTTT	CASSEATGSGEKLFF
TRBV19	TRBJ1-4	-	few	TGTGCCAGTACGAGTAGCAGAGGGACAAGTACAGCAACTAATGAAAAACTGTTTTTT	CASTSSRGTSTATNEKLFF
TRBV5-4	TRBJ1-4	-	-	TGTGCCAGCAGCTCGGCAGGGGTTAATGAAAAACTGTTTTTT	CASSSAGVNEKLFF
TRBV6-5	TRBJ2-1	-	medium-sized	TGTGCCAGCACCTACAGCCAGGGATCGAATGAGCAGTTCTTC	CASTYSQGSNEQFF
TRBV7-2	TRBJ2-7	TRBD1	-	TGTGCCAGCAGCCCAAGTAGACAGGGTAGCGAGCAGTACTTC	CASSPSRQGSEQYF
TRBV6-5	TRBJ1-2	TRBD1	-	TGTGCCAGCAGGTCCCGGGACAGGGTCCCCTATGGCTACACCTTC	CASRSRDRVPYGYTF
TRBV4-1	TRBJ2-1	TRBD1	-	TGCGCCAGCAGTCAACGCCTCCAGGGGGTCAGGAATGAGCAGTTCTTC	CASSQRLQGVRNEQFF
TRBV2	TRBJ1-1	-	-	TGTGCCAGCACTGTGACACAAATGAACACTGAAGCTTTCTTT	CASTVTQMNTEAFF
TRBV6-1	TRBJ2-7	TRBD1	-	TGTGCCAGCACCGGACAGGGTATTTTAAACGAGCAGTACTTC	CASTGQGILNEQYF
TRBV5-1	TRBJ2-6	TRBD1	-	TGCGCCACCGCCGCAGGACAGGCTGGGGCCAACGTCCTGACTTTC	CATAAGQAGANVLTF
TRBV27	TRBJ2-1	TRBD1	-	TGTGCCAGCAGTTTAAAATACAGGGGTCTCGATGCCCACTCCTACAATGAGCAGTTCTTC	CASSLKYRGLDAHSYNEQFF
TRBV7-2	TRBJ1-1	-	-	TGTGCCAGCAGCTTAAGACAGAACACTGAAGCTTTCTTT	CASSLRQNTEAFF
TRBV28	TRBJ2-7	TRBD1	-	TGTGCCAGCAGCATTGACAGGGGATCCTACGAGCAGTACTTC	CASSIDRGSYEQYF
TRBV7-5	TRBJ2-7	-	few	TGTGTCAGAAGCCCTCGGACAGAGTCGGGTTGGTACGAGCAGTACTTC	CVRSPRTESGWYEQYF
TRBV29-1	TRBJ2-1	TRBD1	-	TGCAGCGTTGCTTACGGGACAGGGGTCAATGAGCAGTTCTTC	CSVAYGTGVNEQFF
TRBV29-1	TRBJ2-1	TRBD2	-	TGCAGCGTCGAAAGGACTAGAAAGTACAATGAGCAGTTCTTC	CSVERTRKYNEQFF
TRBV4-3	TRBJ2-2	TRBD1	few	TGCGCCAGCAGCCAAGCTGAGGGGGCGGCCGGGGAGCTGTTTTTT	CASSQAEGAAGELFF
TRBV19	TRBJ2-1	TRBD2	-	TGTGCCAGTAGTATTAAGCGGGACGGATACAATGAGCAGTTCTTC	CASSIKRDGYNEQFF
TRBV10-1	TRBJ2-2	TRBD1	-	TGCGCCAGCAGTGAAGGGACAGCCGCGAACACCGGGGAGCTGTTTTTT	CASSEGTAANTGELFF
TRBV5-1	TRBJ2-5	TRBD2	-	TGCGCCAGCAGCTTTGGAGGGGTCGGCGGGGGGGCCGCGGAGACCCAGTACTTC	CASSFGGVGGGAAETQYF
TRBV5-6	TRBJ2-6	TRBD2	few	TGTGCCAGCAACTCATACGGGGGACTATCTGGGGCCAACGTCCTGACTTTC	CASNSYGGLSGANVLTF
TRBV7-7	TRBJ2-5	-	-	TGTGCTAGCAGCTCACAGGGGGGGGAGACCCAGTACTTC	CASSSQGGETQYF
TRBV19	TRBJ1-5	TRBD1	-	TGTGCCAGTAGTATAGGAGGGGGCTGGCAGGCAAGCAATCAGCCCCAGCATTTT	CASSIGGGWQASNQPQHF
TRBV10-2	TRBJ1-5	TRBD1	-	TGCGCCAGCAGCGGGACAGGGGGCAATCAGCCCCAGCATTTT	CASSGTGGNQPQHF
TRBV13	TRBJ2-1	-	-	TGTGCCAGCGCGGCCTATAGCTCCTACAATGAGCAGTTCTTC	CASAAYSSYNEQFF
TRBV7-9	TRBJ1-1	-	-	TGTGCCAGCAGACCCCTAGACAGTCGCTCGGAAGCTTTCTTT	CASRPLDSRSEAFF
TRBV5-1	TRBJ2-3	TRBD2	-	TGCGCCAGCAGCTTGGATCCTAGCGGGATGGGGGATACGCAGTATTTT	CASSLDPSGMGDTQYF